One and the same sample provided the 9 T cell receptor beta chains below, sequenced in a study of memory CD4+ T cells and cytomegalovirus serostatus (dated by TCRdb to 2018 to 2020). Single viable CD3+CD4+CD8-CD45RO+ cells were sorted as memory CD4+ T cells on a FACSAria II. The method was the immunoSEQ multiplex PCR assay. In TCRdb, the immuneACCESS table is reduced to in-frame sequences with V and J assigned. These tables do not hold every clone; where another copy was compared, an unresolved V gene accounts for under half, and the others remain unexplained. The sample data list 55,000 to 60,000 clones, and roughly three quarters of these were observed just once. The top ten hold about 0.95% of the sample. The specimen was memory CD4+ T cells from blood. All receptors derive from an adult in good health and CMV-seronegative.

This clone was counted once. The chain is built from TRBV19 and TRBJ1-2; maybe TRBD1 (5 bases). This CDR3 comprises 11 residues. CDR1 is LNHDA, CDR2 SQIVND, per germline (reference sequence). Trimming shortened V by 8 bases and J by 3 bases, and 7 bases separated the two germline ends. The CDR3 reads CASGTDYGYTF. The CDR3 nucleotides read TGTGCCAGTGGGACGGACTATGGCTACACCTTC.

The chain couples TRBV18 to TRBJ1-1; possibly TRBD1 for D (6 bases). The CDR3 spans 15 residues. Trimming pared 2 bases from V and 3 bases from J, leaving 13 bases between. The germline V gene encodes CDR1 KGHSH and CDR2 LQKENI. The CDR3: CASSPRTDFHTEAFF. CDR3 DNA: TGTGCCAGCTCACCAAGGACAGACTTTCACACTGAAGCTTTCTTT.

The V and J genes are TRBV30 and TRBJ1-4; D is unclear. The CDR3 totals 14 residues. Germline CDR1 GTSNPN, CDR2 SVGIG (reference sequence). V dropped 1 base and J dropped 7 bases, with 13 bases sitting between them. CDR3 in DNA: TGTGCCTGGAGTGCCGACACCCTTGGTGAAAAACTGTTTTTT. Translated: CAWSADTLGEKLFF.

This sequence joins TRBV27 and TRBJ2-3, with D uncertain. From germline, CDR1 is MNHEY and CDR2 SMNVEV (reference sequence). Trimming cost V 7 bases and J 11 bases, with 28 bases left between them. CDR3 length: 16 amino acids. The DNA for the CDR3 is TGTGCCAGCATTCCCCGGGCAGCCGGTTCAGACGTCGGGCAGTATTTT. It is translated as CASIPRAAGSDVGQYF.

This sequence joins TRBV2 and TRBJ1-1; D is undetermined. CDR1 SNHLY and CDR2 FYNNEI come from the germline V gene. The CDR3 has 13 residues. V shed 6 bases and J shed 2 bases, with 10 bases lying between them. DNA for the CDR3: TGTGCCAGCAGGGATAACAGAAACACTGAAGCTTTCTTT. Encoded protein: CASRDNRNTEAFF.

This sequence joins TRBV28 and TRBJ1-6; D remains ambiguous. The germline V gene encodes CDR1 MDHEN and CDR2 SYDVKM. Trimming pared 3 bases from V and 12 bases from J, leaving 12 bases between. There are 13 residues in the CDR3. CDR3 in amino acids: CASSLVVGGPLHF. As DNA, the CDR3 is TGTGCCAGCAGTTTGGTGGTCGGCGGACCCCTCCACTTT.

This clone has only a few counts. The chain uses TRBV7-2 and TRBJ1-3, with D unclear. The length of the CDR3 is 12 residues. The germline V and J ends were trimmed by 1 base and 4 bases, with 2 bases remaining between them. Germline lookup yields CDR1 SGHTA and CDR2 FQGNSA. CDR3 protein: CASSLEGNTIYF. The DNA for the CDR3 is TGTGCCAGCAGCTTAGAAGGAAACACCATATATTTT.

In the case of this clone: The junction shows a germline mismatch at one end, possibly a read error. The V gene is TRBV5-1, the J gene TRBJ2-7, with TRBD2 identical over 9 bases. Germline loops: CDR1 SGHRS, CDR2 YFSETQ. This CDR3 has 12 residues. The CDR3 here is CASSDSGRFASF. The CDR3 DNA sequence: TGCGCCAGCAGCGACAGCGGGAGGTTCGCTAGCTTC.

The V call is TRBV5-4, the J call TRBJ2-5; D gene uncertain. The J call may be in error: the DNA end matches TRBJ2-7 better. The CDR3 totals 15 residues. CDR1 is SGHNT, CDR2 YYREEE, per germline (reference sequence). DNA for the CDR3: TGTGCCAGCAGCTTGAATCCCACGAGCTCCTACGAGCAGTACTTC. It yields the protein CASSLNPTSSYEQYF.